Shown below are 12 T cell receptor beta chains from a single sample sequenced in a study of shared clonotypes between healthy human individuals. The table came from immunoSEQ multiplex PCR; TCRdb's copy has only in-frame clones and leaves some out. The data contain over 400,000 clones, about 84% of them singletons. Sequenced input: PBMCs. Every receptor here comes from a woman aged 40-49 years in good health. Some clones in this sample may be carry-over from other donors' samples.

The chain is built from TRBV29-1 and TRBJ2-7, with a weak D call TRBD2 (6 bases). V lost 6 bases and J 3 bases, leaving 12 bases between the germline ends. CDR3 length equals 12 residues. Germline V gene data show CDR1 as SQVTM and CDR2 as ANQGSEA. The CDR3 DNA reads TGCAGCGTGGATGGCGGGAACTACGAGCAGTACTTC. It is translated as CSVDGGNYEQYF.

The gene calls are TRBV6-6 and TRBJ1-2; 7 positions agree with TRBD1. The CDR3 runs to 16 residues. Trimming at V came to 6 bases and at J to 0 bases, leaving 10 bases not matched to a gene. The germline CDR1 and CDR2 sequences are MNHNY and SVGAGI (reference sequence). CDR3 protein: CASSPLGTASNYGYTF. CDR3 coding DNA: TGTGCCAGCAGCCCACTCGGGACAGCGTCTAACTATGGCTACACCTTC.

The chain employs TRBV7-2 and TRBJ2-7, with TRBD1 matching 7 bases. The CDR3 contains 16 residues. The germline gives CDR1 SGHTA, CDR2 FQGNSA. Germline trimming cut 5 bases from V and 4 bases from J; bases unmatched to any gene: 14. The CDR3 here is CASSPRRMGDSYEQYF. The DNA of the CDR3 is TGTGCCAGCAGCCCACGCAGAATGGGGGACAGTTACGAGCAGTACTTC.

The V gene is TRBV5-6, the J gene TRBJ2-6, with TRBD1 matching over 7 bases. This CDR3 contains 15 residues. CDR1 and CDR2 (germline): SGHDT, YYEEEE. V lost 4 bases and J lost 4; bases outside the gene matches: 5. This CDR3 reads CASSTGELGANVLTF. In DNA form, the CDR3 reads TGTGCCAGCAGCACAGGGGAGCTGGGGGCCAACGTCCTGACTTTC.

CDR3 residues: CASSVEAGRGEQYF. The CDR3 DNA is TGTGCCAGCAGCGTGGAAGCGGGAAGAGGCGAGCAGTACTTC. The chain has TRBV7-9 and TRBJ2-7; TRBD2 aligns across 7 bases. The junction had 10 bases not matched to a gene; V was cut back by 5 bases and J by 6 bases. The CDR3 is 14 residues long. The germline V gene encodes CDR1 SEHNR and CDR2 FQNEAQ (reference sequence).

The chain employs TRBV7-8 and TRBJ2-3; the match to TRBD2 covers 11 bases. With V trimmed by 5 bases and J by 6 bases, 13 bases remained unmatched. Germline V gives CDR1 SGHVS, CDR2 FQNEAQ. This CDR3 is 17 amino acids long. The CDR3 nucleotides are TGTGCCAGCAGCCCATCAGGGCTAGCGGGAGGTGGGGATACGCAGTATTTT. Translated, it gives CASSPSGLAGGGDTQYF.

This clone was recorded many times. The V gene is TRBV5-4, the J gene TRBJ2-3; D not certain. V lost 2 bases to trimming and J lost 2 bases, with 18 bases between them. This CDR3 has 17 residues. CDR1 is SGHNT and CDR2 is YYREEE in the germline V gene (reference sequence). CDR3 DNA sequence: TGTGCCAGCAGCTTAAGTGGGTCTAGTTCTCACACAGATACGCAGTATTTT. It yields the protein CASSLSGSSSHTDTQYF.

This clone was recorded at least ten times. The chain recombines TRBV5-1 with TRBJ2-2; a possible D gene is TRBD1 (6 bases). Between the trimmed V and J ends, which lost 2 bases and 2 bases, there was a span of 13 bases. The CDR3 consists of 16 residues. The germline gives CDR1 SGHRS, CDR2 YFSETQ. CDR3: CASSFLGQTNTGELFF. The CDR3 DNA is TGCGCCAGCAGCTTCTTGGGACAAACAAACACCGGGGAGCTGTTTTTT.

The chain employs TRBV6-1 and TRBJ1-5; D not resolved. Germline CDR1 and CDR2: MNHNS and SASEGT. This CDR3 has 16 residues. V shed 2 bases and J shed 2 bases, with 13 bases lying between them. CDR3 in amino acids: CASSELLNIGNQPQHF. The CDR3 region has the DNA TGTGCCAGCAGTGAATTATTAAATATCGGCAATCAGCCCCAGCATTTT.

The genes are TRBV4-1 and TRBJ1-2; TRBD1 matches 9 bases. The V and J ends lost 3 bases and 8 bases, in that order; junction bases with no gene match: 4. Per germline, CDR1 MGHRA and CDR2 YSYEKL. This CDR3 spans 13 amino acids. The CDR3 nucleotides read TGCGCCAGCAGCCAGGGGACAGGGCGCGGCTACACCTTC. It codes for CASSQGTGRGYTF.

This clone was counted at least ten times. Additional DNA sequences in this sample encode the identical CDR3. The chain links TRBV28 to TRBJ2-7, with D tentatively TRBD2 (6 bases). Germline CDR1 MDHEN, CDR2 SYDVKM. There are 15 residues in the CDR3. V lost 6 bases and J lost 3, with 18 bases in between. The CDR3 DNA follows: TGTGCCAGCAGCCGCCAACGGGAGATAAGCTACGAGCAGTACTTC. Amino acid sequence: CASSRQREISYEQYF.

Turning to this clone: With a far larger clone one base away, a read error is the likely cause. The V and J genes are TRBV2 and TRBJ1-1, with 7 bases fitting TRBD1. Germline assignment: CDR1 SNHLY and CDR2 FYNNEI. This CDR3 is 13 amino acids long. This CDR3 reads CASRTQGTAEASF. The CDR3 DNA reads TGTGCCAGCCGGACACAGGGGACAGCTGAAGCTTCCTTT.